Presented here are 2 T cell receptor beta chains from one specimen sequenced in a study of blood T cell repertoires in COVID-19. Generated by immunoSEQ multiplex PCR, the TCRdb table keeps only in-frame clones and is missing some. The top ten hold more than 9% of the sample, which has 200,000 to 250,000 clones, around 84% seen once. The sample taken for sequencing was peripheral blood. The receptors shown here come from a woman aged 80 or over with COVID-19, enrolled during active disease.

The chain employs TRBV19 and TRBJ1-1; tentative D call: TRBD1 (5 bases). CDR3 length equals 14 residues. CDR1 and CDR2 from the germline V gene are LNHDA and SQIVND (reference sequence). V dropped 6 bases and J dropped 2 bases, with 13 bases sitting between them. This CDR3 is CASSLSRANTEAFF. The DNA for the CDR3 is TGTGCCAGTAGCCTCTCCAGGGCCAACACTGAAGCTTTCTTT.

The genes are TRBV24-1 and TRBJ1-2; 7 bases line up with TRBD1. Germline V gene sequence: CDR1 KGHDR, CDR2 SFDVKD. The CDR3 has 14 amino acids. V shed 3 bases and J 0 bases; nucleotides not matched to a gene: 0. The CDR3 nucleotides read TGTGCCACCAGTGATGGGACAGCTAACTATGGCTACACCTTC. Protein: CATSDGTANYGYTF.